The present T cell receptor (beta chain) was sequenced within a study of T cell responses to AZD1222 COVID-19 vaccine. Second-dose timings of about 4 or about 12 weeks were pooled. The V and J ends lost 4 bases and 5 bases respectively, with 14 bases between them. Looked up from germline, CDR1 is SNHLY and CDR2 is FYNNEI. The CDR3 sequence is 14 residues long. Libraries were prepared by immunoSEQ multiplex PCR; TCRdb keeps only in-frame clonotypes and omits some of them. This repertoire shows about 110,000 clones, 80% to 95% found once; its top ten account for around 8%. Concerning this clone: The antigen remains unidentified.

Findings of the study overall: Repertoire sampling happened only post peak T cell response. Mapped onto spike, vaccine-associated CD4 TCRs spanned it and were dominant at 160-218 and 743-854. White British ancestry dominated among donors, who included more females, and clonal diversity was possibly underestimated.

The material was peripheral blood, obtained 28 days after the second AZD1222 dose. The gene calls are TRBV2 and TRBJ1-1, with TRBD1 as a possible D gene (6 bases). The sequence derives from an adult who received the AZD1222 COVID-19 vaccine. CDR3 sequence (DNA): TGTGCCAGCAGTGTGGGGACAAGGGGGACTGAAGCTTTCTTT. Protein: CASSVGTRGTEAFF.